A selection of T cell receptor beta chains follows, all from one sample in a study of Ad26.COV2.S vaccination and SARS-CoV-2 variants. Libraries were prepared by immunoSEQ multiplex PCR; TCRdb keeps only in-frame clonotypes and omits some of them. Of some 410,000 clones listed, over 80% are singletons. The starting material was peripheral blood, obtained in a trial of Ad26.COV2.S vaccine versus placebo. The source is a person between 18 and 65 years old who received the Ad26.COV2.S COVID-19 vaccine or a placebo. The CDR3 runs from the conserved cysteine through the conserved F or W. The order of the fields is D gene, J gene, V gene, clone size, CDR3 protein, CDR3 DNA. D genes are given only for firm matches. Clone size, where shown, is once, few, many, or a class for clones that have expanded.

>NA|TRBJ1-2|TRBV7-2|NA
CASSLAEGRRVANYGYTF
TGTGCCAGCAGCTTAGCAGAAGGGCGCAGGGTCGCTAACTATGGCTACACCTTC
>TRBD1|TRBJ2-4|TRBV19|NA
CASKLTGVGDRLNIQYF
TGTGCCAGTAAACTGACAGGGGTAGGGGACAGATTAAACATTCAGTACTTC
>TRBD1|TRBJ2-5|TRBV7-6|NA
CASSREGQGSETQYF
TGTGCCAGCAGCCGCGAGGGACAGGGGAGCGAGACCCAGTACTTC
>NA|TRBJ2-3|TRBV3-1/TRBV3-2|once
CAGSQVGDFSTDTQYF
TGTGCCGGCAGCCAAGTCGGGGACTTTAGCACAGATACGCAGTATTTT
>NA|TRBJ2-7|TRBV4-1|NA
CASSQEGLSDPLLTHYEQYF
TGCGCCAGCAGCCAGGAGGGCCTATCAGACCCCCTTCTTACCCACTACGAGCAGTACTTC
>TRBD1|TRBJ1-2|TRBV6-5|few
CASSRDRDNYGYTF
TGTGCCAGCAGTAGGGACAGGGACAACTATGGCTACACCTTC
>TRBD1|TRBJ2-1|TRBV7-6|NA
CASSLVSRDSNEQFF
TGTGCCAGCAGCTTAGTGTCCCGGGACAGCAATGAGCAGTTCTTC
>TRBD1|TRBJ2-3|TRBV24-1|NA
CATKQGVGTQYF
TGTGCCACCAAACAGGGGGTGGGTACGCAGTATTTT
>TRBD1|TRBJ2-5|TRBV6-5|NA
CASSSRDRGLETQYF
TGTGCCAGCAGTTCTCGGGACAGGGGGCTTGAGACCCAGTACTTC
>NA|TRBJ2-7|TRBV10-3|NA
CAISEGTNEQYF
TGTGCCATCAGTGAGGGCACTAACGAGCAGTACTTC
>TRBD1|TRBJ1-2|TRBV5-4|NA
CATGQGFGYTF
TGTGCTACTGGACAGGGGTTTGGCTACACCTTC
>NA|TRBJ2-1|TRBV14|NA
CASSQVWGRIGDEQFF
TGTGCCAGCAGCCAAGTTTGGGGGAGAATAGGGGATGAGCAGTTCTTC
>TRBD1|TRBJ1-1|TRBV7-2|NA
CASSFQGANTEAFF
TGTGCCAGCAGCTTCCAGGGGGCGAATACTGAAGCTTTCTTT